This T cell receptor beta chain was sequenced in a study of T-cell reconstitution after alpha-beta-depleted transplantation in children. The authors prepared the TCRbeta library with unique molecular identifiers. TCRdb reprocessed the PCR reads with MiXCR, giving one entry per CDR3 protein. Here the sample spans 75,000 to 100,000 distinct CDR3 sequences, 7% to 9% being singletons. This clonotype has ten or more counts. The germline gene is not matched at one end of the junction; a read error may be the cause. CDR1 is DFQATT and CDR2 is SNEGSKA in the germline V gene (reference sequence). This CDR3 is 13 amino acids long.

The sequence came from a human donor who donated a stem cell graft to a child with congenital amegakaryocytic thrombocytopenia. The sequencing used PBMCs from the stem cell graft donor, collected from the stem cell graft. J is TRBJ1-6 and V is TRBV20-1, with a weak D call TRBD1 (5 bases). For the CDR3, the DNA is TGCAGTGCCAGAGGGGACCCAAATTCACCCCTCCACTTT. Protein product: CSARGDPNSPLHF.